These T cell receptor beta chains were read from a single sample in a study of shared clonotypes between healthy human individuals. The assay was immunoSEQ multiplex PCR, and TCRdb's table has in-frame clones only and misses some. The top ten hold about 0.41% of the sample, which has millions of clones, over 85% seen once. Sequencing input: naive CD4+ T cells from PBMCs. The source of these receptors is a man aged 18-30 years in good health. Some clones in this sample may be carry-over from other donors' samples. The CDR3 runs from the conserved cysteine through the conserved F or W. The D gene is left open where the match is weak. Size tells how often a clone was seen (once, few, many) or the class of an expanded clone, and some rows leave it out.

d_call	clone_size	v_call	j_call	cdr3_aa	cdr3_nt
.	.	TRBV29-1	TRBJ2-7	CSVTRQATYEQYF	TGCAGCGTTACCCGACAGGCGACCTACGAGCAGTACTTC
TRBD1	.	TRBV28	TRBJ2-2	CASTTTVRTGLITGELFF	TGTGCCAGCACTACAACTGTTAGGACAGGGCTAATCACCGGGGAGCTGTTTTTT
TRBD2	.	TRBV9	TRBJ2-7	CASSVGFSGRSYEQYF	TGTGCCAGCAGCGTAGGGTTCAGCGGGAGGTCCTACGAGCAGTACTTC
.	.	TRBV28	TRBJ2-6	CASSLTNSGANVLTF	TGTGCCAGCAGTCTCACAAACTCTGGGGCCAACGTCCTGACTTTC
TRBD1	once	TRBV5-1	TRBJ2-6	CASSADRAGANVLTF	TGCGCCAGCAGCGCAGACAGGGCTGGGGCCAACGTCCTGACTTTC
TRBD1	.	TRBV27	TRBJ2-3	CASRATGGSQGTQYF	TGTGCCAGCAGAGCGACAGGGGGCTCTCAGGGTACGCAGTATTTT
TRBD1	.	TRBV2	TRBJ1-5	CASSGTGRNQPQHF	TGTGCCAGCAGCGGGACAGGTCGCAATCAGCCCCAGCATTTT
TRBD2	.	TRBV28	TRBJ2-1	CASSSSGTSAYNEQFF	TGTGCCAGCAGTTCCTCGGGGACTAGCGCGTACAATGAGCAGTTCTTC
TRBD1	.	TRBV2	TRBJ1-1	CASSEPRGDEAFF	TGTGCCAGCAGTGAACCCAGGGGGGATGAAGCTTTCTTT
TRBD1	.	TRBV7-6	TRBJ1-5	CASSLALGLGGYSNQPQHF	TGTGCCAGCAGCTTAGCGCTGGGGTTAGGGGGCTATAGCAATCAGCCCCAGCATTTT
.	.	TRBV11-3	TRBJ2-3	CASSHVTTPSTDTQYF	TGTGCCAGCAGCCACGTGACAACGCCTAGCACAGATACGCAGTATTTT
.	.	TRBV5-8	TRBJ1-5	CASSFRQGTGNQPQHF	TGTGCCAGCAGCTTTAGGCAGGGTACGGGCAATCAGCCCCAGCATTTT
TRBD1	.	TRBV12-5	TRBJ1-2	CASGSGPEGGRYGYTF	TGTGCTAGTGGTTCCGGACCCGAAGGGGGCCGATATGGCTACACCTTC
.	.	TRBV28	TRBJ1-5	CASSPGPSDQPQHF	TGTGCCAGCAGCCCGGGTCCTTCGGATCAGCCCCAGCATTTT
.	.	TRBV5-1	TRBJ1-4	CASSLLGAEEKLFF	TGCGCCAGCAGCTTGTTGGGGGCAGAGGAAAAACTGTTTTTT
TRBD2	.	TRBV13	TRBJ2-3	CASSSPSGSTDTQYF	TGTGCCAGCAGCTCCCCTAGCGGGAGTACAGATACGCAGTATTTT
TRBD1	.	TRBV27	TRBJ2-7	CASSATRDREGGRSREQYF	TGTGCCAGCAGTGCAACCCGGGACAGGGAGGGCGGCCGGTCTCGGGAGCAGTACTTC
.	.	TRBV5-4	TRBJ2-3	CASSFSRRTDTQYF	TGTGCCAGCAGCTTCTCTAGACGCACAGATACGCAGTATTTT
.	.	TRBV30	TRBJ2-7	CAWSVLLNEQYF	TGTGCCTGGAGTGTTCTATTGAACGAGCAGTACTTC